These 11 T cell receptor beta chains came from one sample sequenced in a study of cytomegalovirus exposure and HLA in healthy donors. The PCR used 60 Vbeta and 13 Jbeta primers. The method was immunoSEQ multiplex PCR; TCRdb's version includes in-frame clones alone and lacks a portion of them. The table shows 160,000 or so clones, with about 80% occurring only once. Sample: PBMCs. These TCRs come from a woman between 45 and 65 years old in good health and CMV-seronegative.

This chain links TRBV10-2 with TRBJ2-7, with D perhaps matching TRBD1 (6 bases). Germline lookup yields CDR1 WSHSY and CDR2 SAAADI. The CDR3 has 15 amino acids. V was trimmed by 6 bases and J by 2 bases, leaving 17 bases between them. CDR3 sequence (DNA): TGCGCCAGCAGGGCCTTGGACAGCTTCGCCTACGAGCAGTACTTC. It codes for CASRALDSFAYEQYF.

The genes are TRBV18 and TRBJ2-7, with 9 nucleotides matching TRBD1. CDR1 KGHSH and CDR2 LQKENI come from the germline V gene. Unmatched junction bases numbered 0, after V lost 3 bases and J lost 0 bases. The CDR3 extends over 14 amino acids. In nucleotides, the CDR3 is TGTGCCAGCTCACCGGGACAGGGCTCCTACGAGCAGTACTTC. Translated: CASSPGQGSYEQYF.

V is TRBV9 and J is TRBJ2-1; possibly TRBD2 for D (5 bases). CDR1 is SGDLS, CDR2 YYNGEE, per germline. The CDR3 has 14 residues. V was clipped by 1 base and J by 5 bases, with 10 bases between them. In DNA, the CDR3 is TGTGCCAGCAGCGTAAACGACGGGAACAATGAGCAGTTCTTC. Translating it yields CASSVNDGNNEQFF.

The V and J genes are TRBV6-5 and TRBJ1-4; D unclear. Germline loops: CDR1 MNHEY, CDR2 SVGAGI. The CDR3 sequence is 15 residues long. The V gene lost 0 bases and the J gene lost 0 bases, with 5 bases spanning the gap. The CDR3 DNA sequence: TGTGCCAGCAGTTACTCCCTTACAACTAATGAAAAACTGTTTTTT. This encodes CASSYSLTTNEKLFF.

The chain employs TRBV7-3 and TRBJ1-1; no clear D gene. Germline CDR1 reads SGHTA; CDR2 reads FQGTGA. The germline V and J ends were trimmed by 1 base and 6 bases, with 15 bases remaining between them. The CDR3 consists of 15 residues. The CDR3, as DNA: TGTGCCAGCAGCTTAAGGTGGCTCCGCGGGGCTGAAGCTTTCTTT. Its protein product is CASSLRWLRGAEAFF.

The chain couples TRBV9 to TRBJ2-7; a weak D match, TRBD1 (5 bases). Between the trimmed V and J ends, which lost 0 bases and 2 bases, there was a span of 21 bases. The CDR3 spans 18 residues. Per germline, CDR1 SGDLS and CDR2 YYNGEE. The CDR3 spells CASSVASIGSGRPYEQYF. DNA for the CDR3: TGTGCCAGCAGCGTAGCTTCCATAGGTTCAGGGCGGCCCTACGAGCAGTACTTC. The full variable domain, in which reference TRBV9 and TRBJ2-7 provide the parts outside the CDR3, is DSGVTQTPKHLITATGQRVTLRCSPRSGDLSVYWYQQSLDQGLQFLIQYYNGEERAKGNILERFSAQQFPDLHSELNLSSLELGDSALYFCASSVASIGSGRPYEQYFGPGTRLTVT.

V is TRBV9 and J is TRBJ1-1, with 7 bases matching TRBD1. Germline CDR1 is SGDLS and CDR2 is YYNGEE. The CDR3 is 16 amino acids. V was pared by 3 bases and J by 0 bases, with 8 bases of the junction left unmatched. The CDR3 sequence is CASSETPGQLNTEAFF. Written as DNA, the CDR3 is TGTGCCAGCAGCGAAACCCCGGGACAGTTGAACACTGAAGCTTTCTTT.

This sequence joins TRBV4-1 and TRBJ2-3, with D unresolved. Per germline, CDR1 MGHRA and CDR2 YSYEKL. V lost 0 bases, J lost 8 bases, and 18 bases lay in between. This CDR3 comprises 16 residues. DNA of the CDR3: TGCGCCAGCAGCCAAGATCACCCTTCCCCAGCAGGTACGCAGTATTTT. This translates into CASSQDHPSPAGTQYF.

The gene calls are TRBV28 and TRBJ1-3; maybe TRBD1 (5 bases). The CDR3 spans 16 residues. The V and J ends lost 6 bases and 2 bases respectively, with 17 bases between them. Germline lookup yields CDR1 MDHEN and CDR2 SYDVKM. CDR3 protein: CASRFAGGPAGNTIYF. The CDR3 coding sequence is TGTGCCAGCAGATTCGCGGGGGGACCGGCTGGAAACACCATATATTTT. Looking up the rest from reference TRBV28 and TRBJ1-3 gives the full variable domain: DVKVTQSSRYLVKRTGEKVFLECVQDMDHENMFWYRQDPGLGLRLIYFSYDVKMKEKGDIPEGYSVSREKKERFSLILESASTNQTSMYLCASRFAGGPAGNTIYFGEGSWLTVV.

V is TRBV11-3 and J is TRBJ1-5, with 8 bases aligning to TRBD1. The CDR3 contains 17 residues. Trimming cost V 5 bases and J 7 bases; bases outside gene matches: 16. Looked up from germline, CDR1 is SGHNT and CDR2 is YENEEA. The CDR3 sequence: CASSPLLTGEALQPQHF. CDR3 coding DNA: TGTGCCAGCAGCCCCCTCCTGACAGGGGAGGCTCTACAGCCCCAGCATTTT. Full variable domain (rest looked up from reference TRBV11-3 and TRBJ1-5): EAGVVQSPRYKIIEKKQPVAFWCNPISGHNTLYWYLQNLGQGPELLIRYENEEAVDDSQLPKDRFSAERLKGVDSTLKIQPAELGDSAVYLCASSPLLTGEALQPQHFGDGTRLSIL.

The chain combines TRBV18 with TRBJ2-5, with 7 nucleotides matching TRBD2. The V gene's germline CDR1 is KGHSH and CDR2 LQKENI. V gave up 3 bases and J gave up 0 bases; unmatched junction bases: 1. This CDR3 region has 14 residues. This chain's CDR3 is CASSPGRDQETQYF. In DNA form, the CDR3 reads TGTGCCAGCTCACCGGGGAGGGACCAAGAGACCCAGTACTTC. Combining the CDR3 with reference TRBV18 and TRBJ2-5 gives the whole variable domain NAGVMQNPRHLVRRRGQEARLRCSPMKGHSHVYWYRQLPEEGLKFMVYLQKENIIDESGMPKERFSAEFPKEGPSILRIQQVVRGDSAAYFCASSPGRDQETQYFGPGTRLLVL.